The 25 T cell receptor beta chains reported below all come from one sample, sequenced in a study of Graves' ophthalmopathy and Graves' hyperthyroidism. RNA transcripts served as template for amplifying TCR beta CDR3 sequences. RT-PCR with HTBI primers came first, then second-round multiplex PCR. In TCRdb, the multiplex PCR reads were re-called with MiXCR into one record per CDR3 protein. The table has over 650,000 distinct CDR3 sequences, 35% to 45% seen once; the top ten hold more than 2.5%. The sequencing sample was made of peripheral blood. The receptors here all came from an adult man with Graves' ophthalmopathy.

J is TRBJ2-2 and V is TRBV5-1; D is perhaps TRBD1 (6 bases). With 5 bases removed from V and 5 bases from J, the gap between germline ends came to 16 bases. From germline, CDR1 is SGHRS and CDR2 YFSETQ. This CDR3 spans 15 amino acids. Here the CDR3 reads CASRPTGLSTGELFF. As DNA, the CDR3 is TGCGCCAGCAGGCCCACAGGGTTATCGACCGGGGAGCTGTTTTTT.

Notes on this clonotype: An end of the junction differs from the germline gene, which may be a read error. The V and J genes are TRBV10-3 and TRBJ2-6, with D possibly TRBD1 on 6 matching bases. The CDR3 spans 13 residues. Germline-derived CDR1 and CDR2 are ENHRY and SYGVKD. The CDR3 region has the DNA TGTGCCATCAGTCGACAGGCCCAGAACACTGAAGCTTTC. Protein sequence: CAISRQAQNTEAF.

At least ten counts were recorded for this clonotype. This chain links TRBV5-1 with TRBJ1-2; 8 bases are shared with TRBD1. The CDR3 is 13 amino acids. The ends lost 9 bases at V and 0 bases at J; junction bases unmatched: 4. CDR1 SGHRS and CDR2 YFSETQ come from the germline V gene. The CDR3: CATRTGPNYGYTF. The CDR3 DNA reads as TGCGCCACTCGGACAGGGCCTAACTATGGCTACACCTTC.

The chain employs TRBV5-1 and TRBJ2-3; possible D gene TRBD2, 6 bases. Germline V CDR1 and CDR2: SGHRS, YFSETQ. The germline V and J ends were trimmed by 4 bases and 6 bases, with 12 bases remaining between them. CDR3 length: 13 residues. The CDR3 DNA reads TGCGCCAGCAGCCAAGGGGACTCCGATACGCAGTATTTT. It is translated as CASSQGDSDTQYF.

This clonotype was picked up many times. CDR3 region: CASSYSREGQPQHF. The CDR3 DNA reads as TGTGCCAGCAGTTACTCGAGGGAAGGTCAGCCCCAGCATTTT. The gene calls are TRBV6-5 and TRBJ1-5; no clear D gene. The germline gives CDR1 MNHEY, CDR2 SVGAGI. CDR3 length: 14 amino acids. Trimming removed 0 bases from V and 6 bases from J, with 9 bases in between.

The rearrangement uses TRBV15 and TRBJ2-7; 9 positions match TRBD2. Germline V gives CDR1 LNHNV, CDR2 YYDKDF (reference sequence). The CDR3 sequence is 17 residues long. V was clipped by 0 bases and J by 4 bases; unmatched bases: 10. CDR3 loop: CATSREEVSGSMYEQYF. DNA for the CDR3: TGTGCCACCAGCAGAGAGGAAGTTAGCGGGAGTATGTACGAGCAGTACTTC.

This clonotype occurred many times. The V gene is TRBV2, the J gene TRBJ1-4, with D possibly being TRBD1 (6 bases). Germline CDR1 and CDR2: SNHLY and FYNNEI. The germline V and J ends were trimmed by 4 bases and 4 bases, with 13 bases remaining between them. The CDR3 covers 15 residues. The CDR3 nucleotides are TGTGCCAGCAGTGCATCCGGACAGTTTAATGAAAAACTGTTTTTT. Protein sequence: CASSASGQFNEKLFF.

In regard to this clonotype: Sequence at one end of the junction differs from germline and may be a read error. The V gene is TRBV9, the J gene TRBJ2-2, with 9 bases matching TRBD1. Germline lookup yields CDR1 SGDLS and CDR2 YYNGEE. CDR3 size: 18 residues. The CDR3 sequence is CASSHNLAGTGNTGELLF. The CDR3 nucleotides are TGTGCCAGCAGCCACAACTTAGCCGGGACAGGGAACACCGGGGAGCTGCTTTTT.

This clonotype was counted many times. V is TRBV4-1 and J is TRBJ1-5; D gene uncertain. Germline loops: CDR1 MGHRA, CDR2 YSYEKL. This CDR3 has 14 amino acids. Trimming took 1 base from V and 7 from J, leaving 11 bases between them. CDR3 residues: CASSQVGAVQPQHF. The CDR3 DNA reads TGCGCCAGCAGCCAAGTAGGAGCAGTCCAGCCCCAGCATTTT.

V gene TRBV7-8 combines with J gene TRBJ2-2, with a weak D call TRBD1 (5 bases). The CDR3 length is 17 residues. CDR1 and CDR2 (germline): SGHVS, FQNEAQ. V was clipped by 1 base and J by 4 bases, with 16 bases between them. The CDR3 protein is CASSLGSRGRGTGELFF. The CDR3 bases are TGTGCCAGCAGCTTAGGATCCCGCGGTAGGGGCACCGGGGAGCTGTTTTTT.

The rearrangement uses TRBV19 and TRBJ1-4; 9 positions agree with TRBD1. Germline CDR1 and CDR2: LNHDA and SQIVND (reference sequence). This CDR3 is built from 13 residues. With V trimmed by 9 bases and J by 7 bases, 6 bases remained unmatched. Written as DNA, the CDR3 is TGTGCCAGCTCCGGGACAGGGACTGAAAAACTGTTTTTT. Translation: CASSGTGTEKLFF.

There are many counts of this clonotype. CDR3 sequence: CASSSTGGRTEAFF. CDR3 DNA sequence: TGTGCCAGCAGCTCGACAGGGGGAAGGACTGAAGCTTTCTTT. The V gene is TRBV7-2, the J gene TRBJ1-1; the match to TRBD1 covers 9 bases. V shed 4 bases and J 5 bases; nucleotides not matched to a gene: 5. The CDR3 loop spans 14 amino acids. The germline V gene has CDR1 SGHTA and CDR2 FQGNSA.

This clonotype was recorded a few times. The chain has TRBV30 and TRBJ1-6; maybe TRBD1 (5 bases). Germline V gene lookup returns CDR1 GTSNPN and CDR2 SVGIG (reference sequence). Trimming left V 2 bases short and J 11 bases short, with 13 bases between. CDR3 length equals 13 residues. The CDR3 region is CAWSSAGRPPLHF. CDR3 DNA sequence: TGTGCCTGGAGTTCTGCAGGGCGTCCACCCCTCCACTTT.

This clonotype was seen repeatedly, ten times or more. The chain is built from TRBV7-9 and TRBJ1-1, with D uncertain. This CDR3 spans 12 amino acids. V lost 5 bases and J 5 bases, leaving 9 bases between the germline ends. The germline gives CDR1 SEHNR, CDR2 FQNEAQ (reference sequence). DNA of the CDR3: TGTGCCAGCAGCGGTAAAAGGACTGAAGCTTTCTTT. Translation gives CASSGKRTEAFF.

This clonotype was counted many times. CDR3 sequence reads: CASSAWDRDYEQYF. For the CDR3, the DNA is TGTGCCAGCAGCGCTTGGGACAGGGATTACGAGCAGTACTTC. The chain joins TRBV9 to TRBJ2-7, with 9 nucleotides matching TRBD1. The germline CDR1 and CDR2 sequences are SGDLS and YYNGEE. CDR3 length: 14 residues. With 3 bases clipped from V and 4 bases from J, the junction kept 5 bases outside the gene matches. Full variable domain (rest looked up from reference TRBV9 and TRBJ2-7): DSGVTQTPKHLITATGQRVTLRCSPRSGDLSVYWYQQSLDQGLQFLIQYYNGEERAKGNILERFSAQQFPDLHSELNLSSLELGDSALYFCASSAWDRDYEQYFGPGTRLTVT.

This clonotype was observed many times. This sequence joins TRBV2 and TRBJ2-6, with a weak D call TRBD1 (5 bases). Germline V gene data show CDR1 as SNHLY and CDR2 as FYNNEI. V lost 2 bases to trimming and J lost 1 base, with 6 bases between them. The CDR3 runs to 15 residues. The CDR3 DNA sequence: TGTGCCAGCAGTGAAAGGGGATCTGGGGCCAACGTCCTGACTTTC. Translation gives CASSERGSGANVLTF.

This clonotype was observed a handful of times. The chain employs TRBV11-2 and TRBJ2-7, with D possibly matching TRBD2 (5 bases). Trimming removed 4 bases from V and 0 bases from J, with 13 bases in between. CDR1 SGHAT and CDR2 FQNNGV come from the germline V gene. This CDR3 comprises 15 residues. This CDR3 is CASSSRRTGSYEQYF. CDR3 nucleotides: TGTGCCAGCAGCTCCCGCCGGACTGGCTCCTACGAGCAGTACTTC.

The chain has TRBV15 and TRBJ2-5; 12 bases are shared with TRBD1. The CDR3 length is 19 residues. J was trimmed by 5 bases and V by 0 bases; bases with no gene match: 13. Germline assignment: CDR1 LNHNV and CDR2 YYDKDF (reference sequence). For the CDR3, the DNA is TGTGCCACCAGCAGAGATATTCCAGCGGGACAGGGGGCGAAGGAGACCCAGTACTTC. This gives the protein CATSRDIPAGQGAKETQYF.

Written as DNA, the CDR3 is TGTGCCAGCAGCCCTACGGTCCTTACATTGTCCTACGAGCAGTACTTC. Protein product: CASSPTVLTLSYEQYF. This chain connects TRBV11-2 to TRBJ2-7; D is uncertain. This CDR3 region has 16 residues. Trimming shortened V by 5 bases and J by 1 base, and 18 bases separated the two germline ends. In germline, CDR1 is SGHAT, CDR2 FQNNGV.

This clonotype occurred many times. The chain is built from TRBV2 and TRBJ1-1, with D possibly being TRBD1 (6 bases). V was pared by 6 bases and J by 1 base, with 12 bases between. CDR1 SNHLY and CDR2 FYNNEI come from the germline V gene. The CDR3 sequence is 14 residues long. The DNA of the CDR3 is TGTGCCAGCAGGGATCCGGGACAGAACACTGAAGCTTTCTTT. It is translated as CASRDPGQNTEAFF.

Many counts were recorded for this clonotype. As DNA, the CDR3 is TGTGCCATCAGGTTAGCAGCGAACACTGAAGCTTTCTTT. Translation gives CAIRLAANTEAFF. This sequence joins TRBV10-3 and TRBJ1-1; D unresolved. The CDR3 totals 13 residues. The ends were cut back, 6 bases at V and 1 base at J, with 9 bases in the middle. Germline lookup yields CDR1 ENHRY and CDR2 SYGVKD.

This clonotype was seen repeatedly, ten times or more. The genes are TRBV7-9 and TRBJ2-5; D unclear. This CDR3 has 15 amino acids. The germline V gene encodes CDR1 SEHNR and CDR2 FQNEAQ (reference sequence). V lost 1 base and J 1 base, leaving 10 bases between the germline ends. The CDR3 region has the DNA TGTGCCAGCAGCTTAGATTTGGCCAGCCAAGAGACCCAGTACTTC. Its translation: CASSLDLASQETQYF.

This clonotype was observed at least ten times. The chain uses TRBV7-8 and TRBJ2-7; a possible D gene is TRBD2 (5 bases). Germline assignment: CDR1 SGHVS and CDR2 FQNEAQ. The length of the CDR3 is 13 residues. Trimming left V 6 bases short and J 3 bases short, with 12 bases between. Here the CDR3 DNA reads TGTGCCAGCAGGAAGGGAGAGCTCTACGAGCAGTACTTC. Encoded protein: CASRKGELYEQYF.

This clonotype was picked up many times. The chain's CDR3 is CASSLEAEQETQYF. The CDR3 DNA reads as TGTGCCAGCAGCTTGGAGGCAGAACAAGAGACCCAGTACTTC. This rearrangement joins TRBV5-8 to TRBJ2-5; D unclear. Germline V lookup: CDR1 SGHTS, CDR2 YDEGEE. The CDR3 consists of 14 residues. With 0 bases removed from V and 2 bases from J, the gap between germline ends came to 8 bases.

Comments on this clonotype: A much bigger clone sits one base away, suggesting this may be a read error. The V gene is TRBV7-8, the J gene TRBJ2-6; no clear D. CDR1 SGHVS and CDR2 FQNEAQ come from the germline V gene. V dropped 5 bases and J dropped 0 bases, with 8 bases sitting between them. The CDR3 extends over 15 amino acids. CDR3 coding DNA: TGTGCCAGCAGCCCAGAACTCTCTGGGGCCAACGTCCTGACTTTC. Its translation is CASSPELSGANVLTF. Using reference TRBV7-8 and TRBJ2-6 for the parts outside the CDR3, the full variable domain is GAGVSQSPRYKVAKRGQDVALRCDPISGHVSLFWYQQALGQGPEFLTYFQNEAQLDKSGLPSDRFFAERPEGSVSTLKIQRTQQEDSAVYLCASSPELSGANVLTFGAGSRLTVL.